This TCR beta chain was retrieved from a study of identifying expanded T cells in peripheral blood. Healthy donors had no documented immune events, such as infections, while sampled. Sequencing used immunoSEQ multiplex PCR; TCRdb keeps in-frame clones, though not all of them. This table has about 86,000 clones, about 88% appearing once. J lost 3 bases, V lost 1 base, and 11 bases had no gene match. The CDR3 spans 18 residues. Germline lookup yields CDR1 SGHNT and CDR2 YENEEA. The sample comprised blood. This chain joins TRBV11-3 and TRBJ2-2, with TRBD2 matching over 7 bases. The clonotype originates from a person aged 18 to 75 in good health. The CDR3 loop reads CASSLGLAGLRHTGELFF. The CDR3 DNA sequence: TGTGCCAGCAGCTTAGGACTAGCCGGTCTAAGGCACACCGGGGAGCTGTTTTTT. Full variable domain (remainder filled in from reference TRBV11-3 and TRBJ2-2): EAGVVQSPRYKIIEKKQPVAFWCNPISGHNTLYWYLQNLGQGPELLIRYENEEAVDDSQLPKDRFSAERLKGVDSTLKIQPAELGDSAVYLCASSLGLAGLRHTGELFFGEGSRLTVL.